This paragraph covers one T cell receptor beta chain sequence. Its specificity is unknown. Produced via immunoSEQ multiplex PCR; TCRdb's table is partial and in-frame only. Here the sample spans about 150,000 clones, about 80% being singletons. The donors belonged to the approximately 120-subject validation cohort, separate from the roughly 720-subject first cohort. The data were obtained in a study of cytomegalovirus exposure and HLA in healthy donors. V was pared by 6 bases and J by 4 bases, with 5 bases of the junction left unmatched. The CDR3 sequence is 15 residues long. Looked up from germline, CDR1 is LNHDA and CDR2 is SQIVND (reference sequence). General study findings and limits: Rarity characterized most TCR sequences, yet some public TCRs appeared in many donors.

Source material: PBMCs. The chain links TRBV19 to TRBJ2-3; 12 bases line up with TRBD2. The receptor's source is a man aged 30-40 years in good health and CMV-seropositive. CDR3 DNA sequence: TGTGCCAGTAGCAGGACTAGCGGGAACCCAGATACGCAGTATTTT. Amino acid sequence: CASSRTSGNPDTQYF.